This passage covers 20 T cell receptor beta chains from one sample sequenced in a study of CD8 T cells in Susac syndrome. Random hexamers primed reverse transcription of about 0.45 to 1 ug RNA. TCRdb passed the immunoSEQ multiplex PCR reads through MiXCR, listing each CDR3 protein once. The sample gives around 270,000 distinct CDR3 sequences, about 82% of which show up once; roughly 0.21% is in the top ten. Sequenced input: CD8+ T cells from PBMCs. The receptor set was obtained from a human donor with multiple sclerosis.

The chain combines TRBV6-5 with TRBJ2-1, with TRBD2 identical over 9 bases. Germline CDR1 reads MNHEY; CDR2 reads SVGAGI. CDR3 length: 15 amino acids. V shed 6 bases, J shed 5 bases, and the junction held 8 bases outside the gene matches. The DNA for the CDR3 is TGTGCCAGCAGAACAGGTCTAGCGGGAAACAATGAGCAGTTCTTC. As protein: CASRTGLAGNNEQFF.

V is TRBV11-2 and J is TRBJ2-1; D is possibly TRBD1 or TRBD2 (6 bases each). The germline CDR1 and CDR2 sequences are SGHAT and FQNNGV. The length of the CDR3 is 13 residues. Trimming took 5 bases from V and 8 from J, leaving 13 bases between them. CDR3 bases: TGTGCCAGCAGCCCCCCGAGGGGGGATGAGCAGTTCTTC. Translation: CASSPPRGDEQFF.

V usage is TRBV4-3 and J usage is TRBJ1-5; 7 bases agree with TRBD1. The CDR3 has 14 residues. Germline lookup yields CDR1 LGHNA and CDR2 YSLEER. Trimming cost V 4 bases and J 7 bases; bases outside gene matches: 7. CDR3 DNA: TGCGCCAGCAGCCCTAGACAGGGAGGGCAGCCCCAGCATTTT. It encodes CASSPRQGGQPQHF.

This chain uses TRBV5-5 with TRBJ1-2; TRBD1 matches at 9 bases. Germline values: CDR1 SGHKS, CDR2 YYEKEE (reference sequence). The CDR3 totals 15 residues. V was pared by 4 bases and J by 5 bases, with 9 bases of the junction left unmatched. CDR3 sequence reads: CASSPGTGYGYGYTF. CDR3 nucleotide sequence: TGTGCCAGCAGCCCCGGGACAGGGTATGGGTATGGCTACACCTTC.

This clonotype was detected only once. The rearrangement uses TRBV10-3 and TRBJ2-7; the match to TRBD2 covers 13 bases. The CDR3 has 15 residues. The V segment lost 3 bases and the J segment 3 bases; nucleotides outside the gene matches: 2. Looked up from germline, CDR1 is ENHRY and CDR2 is SYGVKD. In DNA form, the CDR3 reads TGTGCCATCAGTGAAGGGACTAGCGGGAACTACGAGCAGTACTTC. Translated: CAISEGTSGNYEQYF.

The rearrangement joins TRBV6-2 or TRBV6-3 to TRBJ2-7; 7 bases align to TRBD1. V shed 4 bases, J shed 3 bases, and the junction held 6 bases outside the gene matches. In germline, CDR1 is MNHEY, CDR2 SVGEGT. CDR3 length: 14 residues. DNA of the CDR3: TGTGCCAGCAGTTCCGACAGGGTAGGCTACGAGCAGTACTTC. This translates into CASSSDRVGYEQYF.

The chain uses TRBV19 and TRBJ1-1; 9 bases match TRBD1. J lost 3 bases, V lost 6 bases, and 8 bases had no gene match. In germline, CDR1 is LNHDA, CDR2 SQIVND (reference sequence). The CDR3 consists of 15 residues. CDR3 coding DNA: TGTGCCAGTAGACCAACAGGGGGCCGTGACACTGAAGCTTTCTTT. Amino acid sequence: CASRPTGGRDTEAFF. The full variable domain, its missing parts supplied by reference TRBV19 and TRBJ1-1, is DGGITQSPKYLFRKEGQNVTLSCEQNLNHDAMYWYRQDPGQGLRLIYYSQIVNDFQKGDIAEGYSVSREKKESFPLTVTSAQKNPTAFYLCASRPTGGRDTEAFFGQGTRLTVV.

The rearrangement uses TRBV28 and TRBJ2-1; no definite D call. V was cut by 6 bases and J by 5 bases, with 20 bases left in between. This CDR3 contains 16 residues. Germline CDR1 is MDHEN and CDR2 is SYDVKM. The CDR3 DNA reads as TGTGCCAGCAGACGAAGCCCCCCCGACTTCCACAATGAGCAGTTCTTC. It encodes CASRRSPPDFHNEQFF.

This clonotype has only a few counts. The chain joins TRBV2 to TRBJ2-3; 8 bases align to TRBD1. Germline V CDR1 and CDR2: SNHLY, FYNNEI. The CDR3 runs 16 residues. V was pared by 5 bases and J by 5 bases, with 12 bases of the junction left unmatched. DNA of the CDR3: TGTGCCAGCAGTCAAATACTGACAGGGGATGGAGATACGCAGTATTTT. Protein sequence: CASSQILTGDGDTQYF.

The V and J genes are TRBV6-2 or TRBV6-3 and TRBJ1-5; 8 bases fit TRBD1. Germline V CDR1 and CDR2: MNHEY, SVGEGT. The CDR3 loop spans 15 amino acids. V gave up 4 bases and J gave up 1 base; unmatched junction bases: 3. The CDR3 loop is CASSWGDRSNQPQHF. The CDR3 DNA follows: TGTGCCAGCAGTTGGGGGGACAGGAGCAATCAGCCCCAGCATTTT.

The gene calls are TRBV10-3 and TRBJ2-7; the D call may be TRBD1 or TRBD2 (6 bases each). CDR1 and CDR2 from the germline V gene are ENHRY and SYGVKD. CDR3 length equals 14 residues. Trimming removed 7 bases from V and 3 bases from J, with 16 bases in between. CDR3 residues: CAITPEGGYYEQYF. The CDR3 coding sequence is TGTGCCATCACCCCAGAGGGGGGATACTACGAGCAGTACTTC.

The chain is built from TRBV7-9 and TRBJ2-2; tentatively, D is TRBD1 (7 bases). The CDR3 is 17 residues long. Trimming cost V 4 bases and J 5 bases, with 20 bases left between them. Germline V gene lookup returns CDR1 SEHNR and CDR2 FQNEAQ (reference sequence). The CDR3 nucleotides are TGTGCCAGCAGCTCAAACAGGGGTCCGGACTATACCGGGGAGCTGTTTTTT. This codes for CASSSNRGPDYTGELFF. Variable domain in full (rest from reference TRBV7-9 and TRBJ2-2): DTGVSQNPRHKITKRGQNVTFRCDPISEHNRLYWYRQTLGQGPEFLTYFQNEAQLEKSRLLSDRFSAERPKGSFSTLEIQRTEQGDSAMYLCASSSNRGPDYTGELFFGEGSRLTVL.

The CDR3 is CASSLADEQFF. In DNA form, the CDR3 reads TGTGCCAGCAGCTTAGCGGATGAGCAGTTCTTC. The V and J genes are TRBV7-6 and TRBJ2-1; the D is unclear. Germline V lookup: CDR1 SGHVS, CDR2 FNYEAQ. There are 11 residues in the CDR3. The V end lost 0 bases, the J end lost 8 bases, and 2 bases lay between the germline ends.

This chain joins TRBV5-6 and TRBJ2-1; the D is unclear. Germline-derived CDR1 and CDR2 are SGHDT and YYEEEE. The CDR3 covers 15 residues. V gave up 6 bases and J gave up 4 bases, with 17 bases separating them. This CDR3 is CASNFIGIRYNEQFF. CDR3 nucleotide sequence: TGTGCCAGCAACTTTATAGGGATTCGATACAATGAGCAGTTCTTC.

This chain connects TRBV29-1 to TRBJ2-7; 7 bases line up with TRBD1. J was trimmed by 3 bases and V by 1 base; bases with no gene match: 9. Looked up from germline, CDR1 is SQVTM and CDR2 is ANQGSEA. The CDR3 is made up of 15 amino acids. The CDR3 loop reads CSVEVAGTANYEQYF. The CDR3 DNA sequence: TGCAGCGTTGAAGTTGCTGGGACAGCCAACTACGAGCAGTACTTC.

V gene TRBV28 combines with J gene TRBJ1-2; weak D call: TRBD1 (6 bases). Germline V gives CDR1 MDHEN, CDR2 SYDVKM. V was pared by 7 bases and J by 3 bases, with 12 bases between. The CDR3 spans 13 residues. CDR3 DNA: TGTGCCAGCAATCTACAGGGTCACTATGGCTACACCTTC. Amino acids: CASNLQGHYGYTF.

This clonotype has only one observation. The chain uses TRBV27 and TRBJ1-1; tentatively, D is TRBD1 (5 bases). V was pared by 1 base and J by 2 bases, with 8 bases between. Germline values: CDR1 MNHEY, CDR2 SMNVEV (reference sequence). The CDR3 covers 14 residues. CDR3 protein: CASSLFGANTEAFF. The CDR3 DNA sequence: TGTGCCAGCAGTTTATTCGGGGCCAACACTGAAGCTTTCTTT.

This chain joins TRBV4-3 and TRBJ2-7; 7 bases are a match to TRBD2. Trimming at V came to 0 bases and at J to 6 bases, leaving 8 bases not matched to a gene. The CDR3 is made up of 15 amino acids. From germline, CDR1 is LGHNA and CDR2 YSLEER. The CDR3, as DNA: TGCGCCAGCAGCCAAGATACCAGCGGGATAGGCGAGCAGTACTTC. This sequence encodes CASSQDTSGIGEQYF.

V and J are TRBV2 and TRBJ1-4; D ambiguous. Trimming removed 3 bases at V and 4 bases at J, with 9 bases between. The CDR3 contains 14 residues. The germline CDR1 and CDR2 sequences are SNHLY and FYNNEI. The CDR3 reads CASSDAPINEKLFF. The CDR3 bases are TGTGCCAGCAGTGACGCACCGATTAATGAAAAACTGTTTTTT.

The rearrangement links TRBV5-8 to TRBJ1-1, with a weak D call TRBD1 (5 bases). The CDR3 is 13 residues long. Germline assignment: CDR1 SGHTS and CDR2 YDEGEE. V lost 4 bases and J 2 bases, leaving 9 bases between the germline ends. CDR3: CASSPGHNTEAFF. The CDR3 nucleotides read TGTGCCAGCAGCCCCGGACATAACACTGAAGCTTTCTTT.